This T cell receptor (beta chain) was observed in a study of T cells after yellow fever vaccination. Background on the study: Sorting of the EM, EMRA, CM and Tscm memory subsets was carried out using CD3, CD45RA, CCR7 and CD95. Where fractions had low cell numbers, libraries were prepared from them with the SMART-Seq v4 Ultra Low Input RNA kit.

TCRdb reprocessed the 5' RACE reads with MiXCR, giving one entry per CDR3 protein. This table holds 40,000 to 50,000 distinct CDR3 sequences, over 5.5% found once. This clonotype was seen more than once but under ten times. Germline-derived CDR1 and CDR2 are SGHNT and YYREEE (reference sequence). V shed 0 bases and J 4 bases; nucleotides not matched to a gene: 5. The CDR3 has 16 residues. Overall study results and limits: Almost none of the vaccine-responding clonotypes turned up in sorted memory subsets on day 0, the data showed.

This chain connects TRBV5-4 to TRBJ2-7, with 12 bases matching TRBD1. The sample was PBMCs, either bulk or a sorted T-cell subset (CD4+, CD8+, memory, or dextramer-sorted; not recorded which), taken 45 days after the yellow fever booster vaccination. This TCR was sampled from a man in his thirties or forties who received the YFV17D yellow fever vaccine. This CDR3 reads CASSLAGDRGLYEQYF. The CDR3 DNA sequence: TGTGCCAGCAGCTTGGCCGGGGACAGGGGGCTATACGAGCAGTACTTC.